This TCR beta chain stems from a study of blood T cell repertoires in COVID-19 (dated by TCRdb to the early 2020s). Concerning the study at large: Samples from collaborators originated in the United States, Italy and Spain and spanned both the acute and convalescent phases of COVID-19. The samples were drawn from the first 160 participants of the ongoing ImmuneRACE study and from about 1,200 subjects provided by 6 global collaborators. Nearly every sample came with metadata listing a de-identified subject ID, COVID-19 status, age in years and sex. The repertoires were released in a freely available public database meant as a resource for research on the immune response to SARS-CoV-2. Where available, HLA class I and class II types were taken from metadata supplied by the sample provider and were not determined by assay-based typing. The dataset comprised deeply sampled blood TCRbeta repertoires from subjects exposed to, actively infected with, or recovered from COVID-19. The material from the prospective study consisted of cDNA or gDNA derived from T cells, B-cell-depleted T cells, or PBMCs.

The research as a whole found: How much clinical and demographic metadata was included differed by source and by participant, and the metadata was provided uncurated.

TCRbeta CDR3 regions were amplified from genomic DNA using the immunoSEQ Assay, a bias-controlled multiplex PCR. From the authors' description of their analysis: Nucleated cell counts per sample were estimated from amplification of reference gene primers within the assay. Sequence reads were collapsed and filtered to measure the absolute abundance of every unique TCRbeta CDR3 rearrangement. Productive Simpson clonality was computed per sample as the square root of Simpson's diversity index over productive rearrangements. Drawn from immuneACCESS, this table holds only the in-frame rearrangements with V and J called that TCRdb kept. Clones are partly lost; checked studies trace under half to an unresolved V gene and leave the rest unexplained. V and J calls and clone size are those listed in that table; D and trimming were worked out from the DNA. The sample records 220,000 or so clones, 70% to 85% of which are singletons. The top ten clonotypes cover 3% to 4% of the sample.

In the prospective study, participants were roughly 18 to 90 years old, resided in about two dozen geographic areas of the United States, and were enrolled through a virtual design. In the prospective study, cohorts were assigned on the basis of participant-reported clinical history obtained from a screening survey and a study questionnaire. For ImmuneRACE Cohort 3, a participant was defined as recovered based on two consecutive negative NP/OP PCR tests, clearance by a healthcare professional, or resolution of symptoms. Mobile phlebotomists in the prospective study collected whole blood, serum and a nasopharyngeal or oropharyngeal swab from every participant. Additional blood draws and questionnaires over an approximately two-month period could optionally be provided by prospective study participants. Before DNA extraction, blood samples from the prospective study were shipped at room temperature or frozen.

In regard to this clone: The antigen it binds to is not known. No much larger clone exists at a distance of one base, and base qualities are not known.

In the germline V gene, CDR1 corresponds to SGHAT and CDR2 to FQNNGV. Germline trimming: 5 bases from V, 7 bases from J; junction bases outside gene matches: 6. Its CDR3 holds 15 amino acids, cysteine through phenylalanine. Only the CDR3 region is kept as DNA, spanning 45 bases read in frame from base 1. Sequences were obtained from PBMCs or T cells enriched from blood (not recorded which). The chain uses TRBV11-2 and TRBJ2-1; a stretch of 12 junction bases matches TRBD1. This receptor was taken from a woman in her fifties or sixties who had recovered from COVID-19. The DNA sequence is TGTGCCAGCAGCCCGGGACAGGGGGCGCGGAATGAGCAGTTCTTC. Its amino acids are CASSPGQGARNEQFF.